These 11 T cell receptor beta chains were sequenced from one sample in a study of blood T cell repertoires in COVID-19. The method was immunoSEQ multiplex PCR; TCRdb's version includes in-frame clones alone and lacks a portion of them. The table has over 200,000 clones, roughly 85% seen once. The specimen sequenced was peripheral blood. These receptors were collected from a woman under 30 who had recovered from COVID-19.

V usage is TRBV3-1 (or the pseudogene TRBV3-2) and J usage is TRBJ1-1; unclear D gene. V lost 2 bases and J lost 8, with 18 bases in between. Looked up from germline, CDR1 is LGHDT and CDR2 is YNNKEL (reference sequence). The CDR3 is 15 residues long. The CDR3 DNA sequence: TGTGCCAGCAGCCAATATCCCCTACTTAGAGGAGAAGCTTTCTTT. As protein: CASSQYPLLRGEAFF.

This rearrangement joins TRBV5-3 to TRBJ1-1; D not resolved. TRBV5-3 is given ORF status, its function remaining uncertain. The CDR3 is 13 residues long. The V end lost 4 bases, the J end lost 4 bases, and 11 bases lay between the germline ends. The CDR3 nucleotides are TGTGCCAGAAGCCCAGGAAGAAGCACTGAAGCTTTCTTT. This gives the protein CARSPGRSTEAFF.

The V gene is TRBV7-9, the J gene TRBJ2-3; TRBD2 might be the D (6 bases). The length of the CDR3 is 16 residues. Germline V gene lookup returns CDR1 SEHNR and CDR2 FQNEAQ (reference sequence). Trimming stripped 0 bases from V and 1 base from J, with 11 bases between. In DNA, the CDR3 is TGTGCCAGCAGCTTAGCGTTTGGGGAGGGCACAGATACGCAGTATTTT. Its protein product is CASSLAFGEGTDTQYF.

This clone was detected only once. This chain links TRBV7-6 with TRBJ2-1, with 11 bases identical to TRBD2. Germline V lookup: CDR1 SGHVS, CDR2 FNYEAQ. The V gene end was trimmed by 0 bases and the J gene end by 8 bases; junction bases not matched to a gene: 3. This CDR3 spans 15 amino acids. The CDR3 sequence: CASSLAMGLADEQFF. In DNA, the CDR3 is TGTGCCAGCAGCTTAGCGATGGGACTAGCGGATGAGCAGTTCTTC.

The gene calls are TRBV27 and TRBJ2-7; possible D gene TRBD1, 5 bases. The CDR3 runs to 14 residues. The V end lost 0 bases, the J end lost 3 bases, and 9 bases lay between the germline ends. CDR1 MNHEY and CDR2 SMNVEV come from the germline V gene (reference sequence). The CDR3 here is CASSLSPGNYEQYF. CDR3 bases: TGTGCCAGCAGTTTATCTCCAGGGAACTACGAGCAGTACTTC.

The V and J genes are TRBV19 and TRBJ2-1, with 10 nucleotides matching TRBD2. V lost 4 bases and J lost 7; bases outside the gene matches: 10. The CDR3 consists of 16 residues. From germline, CDR1 is LNHDA and CDR2 SQIVND (reference sequence). The CDR3 spells CASSTPLAGARNEQFF. CDR3 nucleotides: TGTGCCAGTAGTACCCCGCTAGCGGGAGCGAGGAATGAGCAGTTCTTC.

The chain combines TRBV7-9 with TRBJ2-5, with D possibly TRBD1 on 6 matching bases. V was shortened by 6 bases and J by 0 bases, with 8 bases between the two germline ends. The V gene's germline CDR1 is SEHNR and CDR2 FQNEAQ (reference sequence). The CDR3 is 13 residues long. The CDR3 DNA sequence: TGTGCCAGCAGTACAGGGAACCAAGAGACCCAGTACTTC. This gives the protein CASSTGNQETQYF.

The V gene is TRBV7-9, the J gene TRBJ2-7; no clear D gene. The CDR3 runs to 13 residues. The V and J ends lost 5 bases and 5 bases respectively, with 13 bases between them. Germline V gene data show CDR1 as SEHNR and CDR2 as FQNEAQ (reference sequence). The CDR3: CASSNTSNHEQYF. The CDR3 DNA reads as TGTGCCAGCAGCAATACGAGTAACCACGAGCAGTACTTC.

This chain connects TRBV13 to TRBJ1-1; 10 nucleotides match TRBD1. Losses at the gene ends were 4 bases for V and 7 bases for J; bases not matched to a gene: 6. In germline, CDR1 is PRHDT, CDR2 FYEKMQ (reference sequence). The CDR3 is 14 amino acids. Here the CDR3 reads CASSSGTGVIEAFF. The CDR3 DNA sequence: TGTGCCAGCAGCTCCGGGACAGGGGTAATTGAAGCTTTCTTT.

V gene TRBV15 combines with J gene TRBJ2-1; 11 nucleotides align to TRBD2. With 8 bases clipped from V and 2 bases from J, the junction kept 11 bases outside the gene matches. CDR3 length equals 17 residues. Germline CDR1 reads LNHNV; CDR2 reads YYDKDF (reference sequence). The CDR3 DNA follows: TGTGCCACCGGAGACCATAGCGGGAGGGTTGCCTACAATGAGCAGTTCTTC. Residues: CATGDHSGRVAYNEQFF.

The chain has TRBV7-2 and TRBJ2-5; no firm D call. V lost 2 bases, J lost 2 bases, and 12 bases lay in between. The CDR3 sequence is 15 residues long. Germline assignment: CDR1 SGHTA and CDR2 FQGNSA. The CDR3 bases are TGTGCCAGCAGCTTATGGTTTCAGGAACAAGAGACCCAGTACTTC. It yields the protein CASSLWFQEQETQYF. Full variable domain (missing parts from reference TRBV7-2 and TRBJ2-5): GAGVSQSPSNKVTEKGKDVELRCDPISGHTALYWYRQSLGQGLEFLIYFQGNSAPDKSGLPSDRFSAERTGGSVSTLTIQRTQQEDSAVYLCASSLWFQEQETQYFGPGTRLLVL.